Listed below are T cell receptor beta chains from one sample, sequenced in a study of blood T cell repertoires in COVID-19. Sequenced by immunoSEQ multiplex PCR; TCRdb stores in-frame clones only, minus some. The sample holds around 100,000 clones, around four fifths seen once. Sequencing was carried out using peripheral blood. The receptors come from a middle-aged man with active or convalescent COVID-19. Each CDR3 is given with its conserved first and last residue. D genes are given only for firm matches. A row's size may be missing; if present it is once, few, many or a size class.

D gene | clone size | J gene | V gene | CDR3 DNA | CDR3 protein
. | . | TRBJ1-2 | TRBV21-1 | TGTGCCAGCAGCAAGGAAAACAGGGGCGGAGGCTACACCTTC | CASSKENRGGGYTF
. | . | TRBJ2-3 | TRBV11-3 | TGTGCCAGCAGCTTAGGCCCCGGACAGCAGTATTTT | CASSLGPGQQYF
. | . | TRBJ1-6 | TRBV4-1 | TGCGCCAGCAGCCAAGAACCGGGAAGCTCCTATAATTCACCCCTCCACTTT | CASSQEPGSSYNSPLHF
. | . | TRBJ2-5 | TRBV3-1/TRBV3-2 | TGTGCCAGCAGCCAAGAACAGACAGAAGAGACCCAGTACTTC | CASSQEQTEETQYF
. | . | TRBJ2-1 | TRBV18 | TGTGCCAGCTCACCTAAGAGCGAGGCTGCCGGCAATGAGCAGTTCTTC | CASSPKSEAAGNEQFF
TRBD2 | . | TRBJ2-1 | TRBV27 | TGTGCCAGCAGTTTTTCAAACCTAGGACTAGACGAGCAGTTCTTC | CASSFSNLGLDEQFF
. | few | TRBJ2-1 | TRBV19 | TGTGCCAGTAGTATAGGGGGGGCCTACAATGAGCAGTTCTTC | CASSIGGAYNEQFF
TRBD2 | . | TRBJ2-7 | TRBV6-6 | TGTGCCAGCAGTTTGCAACTAGCGGGAGGGCCATACGAGCAGTACTTC | CASSLQLAGGPYEQYF
. | . | TRBJ2-1 | TRBV5-1 | TGCGCCAGCAGTATACAGGGTGACAATGAGCAGTTCTTC | CASSIQGDNEQFF
TRBD1 | . | TRBJ1-3 | TRBV6-6 | TGTGCCAGCAGCCGACAGGGGGTATCAGGAAACACCATATATTTT | CASSRQGVSGNTIYF
. | . | TRBJ2-6 | TRBV21-1 | TGTGCCAGCAGCAAACCGCGGGCAAGCGGGGCCAACGTCCTGACTTTC | CASSKPRASGANVLTF
TRBD1 | . | TRBJ2-7 | TRBV10-2 | TGCGCCAGCAGTGGTGCTGGGACAGGGCGGAAGTACGAGCAGTACTTC | CASSGAGTGRKYEQYF
. | . | TRBJ1-1 | TRBV6-5 | TGTGCCAGCATAAGTAGGGACATTCACACTGAAGCTTTCTTT | CASISRDIHTEAFF
TRBD2 | . | TRBJ2-5 | TRBV10-3 | TGTGCCATCAGTGTGACTAGCGGGAGGGGGGAGACCCAGTACTTC | CAISVTSGRGETQYF
TRBD2 | . | TRBJ2-3 | TRBV27 | TGTGCCACCCCAACCGGACTAGCCTTTTTTAGGAGCACAGATACGCAGTATTTT | CATPTGLAFFRSTDTQYF
. | . | TRBJ1-2 | TRBV28 | TGTGCCAGCAGTTTAATGGCAGATGCTAACTATGGCTACACCTTC | CASSLMADANYGYTF
TRBD2 | . | TRBJ2-7 | TRBV6-7 | TGTGCCAGAAACCCTAGCGGGAGAAACGAGCAGTACTTC | CARNPSGRNEQYF
TRBD1 | . | TRBJ1-2 | TRBV2 | TGTGCCAGCAGGGGGACAGGGGGTAACTATGGCTACACCTTC | CASRGTGGNYGYTF
TRBD1 | . | TRBJ1-1 | TRBV29-1 | TGCAGCGTAAGGACAGGGGGTGGCACTGAAGCTTTCTTT | CSVRTGGGTEAFF
TRBD2 | . | TRBJ2-3 | TRBV5-4 | TGTGCCAGCAGGGGGGCGACTAGCGGTGGCGGAGATACGCAGTATTTT | CASRGATSGGGDTQYF
. | . | TRBJ1-2 | TRBV28 | TGTGCCAGCAGTTTGACAGCTAACTATGGCTACACCTTC | CASSLTANYGYTF
. | . | TRBJ1-6 | TRBV9 | TGTGCCAGCAGCGAGGACACCCATATAGCCTATAATTCACCCCTCCACTTT | CASSEDTHIAYNSPLHF
TRBD2 | . | TRBJ2-1 | TRBV24-1 | TGTGCCACCAGTCCTCCAGGGACTACCTTCTACAATGAGCAGTTCTTC | CATSPPGTTFYNEQFF
TRBD2 | . | TRBJ2-1 | TRBV5-8 | TGTGCCAGCATGTACAGCGGGAGGGGTGAGCAGTTCTTC | CASMYSGRGEQFF
TRBD2 | few | TRBJ2-3 | TRBV30 | TGTGCCTGGAGACTAGCGAAAACAGATACGCAGTATTTT | CAWRLAKTDTQYF
TRBD2 | . | TRBJ2-1 | TRBV7-3 | TGTGCCAGCAGCTCGGGACTAGCGTCCGATGAGCAGTTCTTC | CASSSGLASDEQFF
TRBD1 | . | TRBJ1-3 | TRBV7-9 | TGTGCCAGCAACAGGGGATCTTTTGGAAACACCATATATTTT | CASNRGSFGNTIYF
. | . | TRBJ2-7 | TRBV5-6 | TGTGCCAGCAGTCGGGGTCTCTACGAGCAGTACTTC | CASSRGLYEQYF
. | . | TRBJ2-7 | TRBV30 | TGTGCCTGGAGTGTATTTCGGACAGGTAGGGCGGGGGAGCAGTACTTC | CAWSVFRTGRAGEQYF
TRBD1 | once | TRBJ2-7 | TRBV19 | TGTGCCAGTAGTACTCCTACACCGGGACAGGGGGCTGCCTACGAGCAGTACTTC | CASSTPTPGQGAAYEQYF
. | . | TRBJ2-3 | TRBV19 | TGTGCCAGTAGTCTTCCCGGGACTGCTAATACGCAGTATTTT | CASSLPGTANTQYF
. | . | TRBJ1-5 | TRBV28 | TGTGCCAGCAACGAGGATAGCAATCAGCCCCAGCATTTT | CASNEDSNQPQHF
. | . | TRBJ2-1 | TRBV30 | TGTGCCTGGAGTGTCGGCGGGTGGGAGCAGTTCTTC | CAWSVGGWEQFF
TRBD2 | . | TRBJ2-3 | TRBV10-1 | TGCGCCACCTTCCTGGGAGGGCGGGACTGCACAGATACGCAGTATTTT | CATFLGGRDCTDTQYF
TRBD1 | . | TRBJ2-3 | TRBV19 | TGTGCCAGTAGGCGACAGGGGTCAGATACGCAGTATTTT | CASRRQGSDTQYF
TRBD1 | . | TRBJ2-7 | TRBV19 | TGTGCCAGTAGTGTCCGGGACAGGGAAACGAAAGAGCAGTACTTC | CASSVRDRETKEQYF
. | . | TRBJ1-2 | TRBV11-2 | TGTGCCAGCAGCAGTCGGTCAAGTCAGGGTACTGCTGGCTACACCTTC | CASSSRSSQGTAGYTF
TRBD2 | . | TRBJ2-5 | TRBV6-1 | TGTGCCAGCAGTGCCAGAAGACTAGCGGGAGGAGAGACCCAGTACTTC | CASSARRLAGGETQYF
. | . | TRBJ1-3 | TRBV19 | TGTGCCAGTAAGGCACAGCACTCTGGAAACACCATATATTTT | CASKAQHSGNTIYF
TRBD1 | . | TRBJ2-1 | TRBV29-1 | TGCAGCGTCGAATTCCCACAGGGGGCGAGTATTGATGAGCAGTTCTTC | CSVEFPQGASIDEQFF
TRBD1 | . | TRBJ1-2 | TRBV27 | TGTGCCAGCAGTGCAACAAGGGACAGGGGGTGGCCTTGGTATGGCTACACCTTC | CASSATRDRGWPWYGYTF
. | few | TRBJ1-1 | TRBV5-5 | TGTGCCAGCAGCTTGGACAGGCTAACTGAAGCTTTCTTT | CASSLDRLTEAFF
TRBD2 | . | TRBJ2-3 | TRBV4-1 | TGCGCCAGCAGCCAAGATGGAGGGGGTAGCGGGAGTATCCAAGATACGCAGTATTTT | CASSQDGGGSGSIQDTQYF
. | . | TRBJ1-6 | TRBV13 | TGTGCCAGCAGCACAAGGACAGTTCCTAGTAGCTCACCCCTCCACTTT | CASSTRTVPSSSPLHF
TRBD1 | . | TRBJ2-7 | TRBV6-6 | TGTGCCAGCGCCGGACAGGGGAAGTACGAGCAGTACTTC | CASAGQGKYEQYF
. | . | TRBJ1-4 | TRBV2 | TGTGCCAGCAAACTGGAGGAAAAACTGTTTTTT | CASKLEEKLFF
. | . | TRBJ1-6 | TRBV28 | TGTGCCAGCAGTCCACGTCGAGGGACCCTCCACTTT | CASSPRRGTLHF
. | . | TRBJ2-7 | TRBV19 | TGTGCCAGTAGTGCCCGGACAGATACCTACGAGCAGTACTTC | CASSARTDTYEQYF
. | . | TRBJ1-3 | TRBV4-1 | TGCGCCAGCAGCCAAGCCCGTCGTGGAAACACCATATATTTT | CASSQARRGNTIYF
. | . | TRBJ2-1 | TRBV5-1 | TGCGCCAGCACCCTAGAATCCTACAATGAGCAGTTCTTC | CASTLESYNEQFF
. | few | TRBJ2-7 | TRBV6-5 | TGTGCCAGCAGTCGAGCCGGGACAAATTACGAGCAGTACTTC | CASSRAGTNYEQYF
. | . | TRBJ1-5 | TRBV19 | TGTGCCAGTAGTCCCCTCGGGGGTAGAAATCAGCCCCAGCATTTT | CASSPLGGRNQPQHF
. | . | TRBJ1-1 | TRBV5-1 | TGCGCCAGCAGCTTTTGGGGCCAGGGATTAACTGAAGCTTTCTTT | CASSFWGQGLTEAFF
. | . | TRBJ2-3 | TRBV6-5 | TGTGCCAGCAGTTACCGGTTCGGTAGAGATACGCAGTATTTT | CASSYRFGRDTQYF
TRBD1 | . | TRBJ2-7 | TRBV10-3 | TGTGCCATCACCCGAAGGACAGGCCGCTTCTACGAGCAGTACTTC | CAITRRTGRFYEQYF
TRBD2 | once | TRBJ2-1 | TRBV29-1 | TGCAGCGCCGCGACTAGCGGGAGGGGGGGTGAGCAGTTCTTC | CSAATSGRGGEQFF
TRBD2 | . | TRBJ2-1 | TRBV5-6 | TGTGCCAGCAGCGTAAGCGGGAGGGCCTACAATGAGCAGTTCTTC | CASSVSGRAYNEQFF
TRBD2 | . | TRBJ2-1 | TRBV30 | TGTGCCTGGAGTTTACGACCACTAGCGGGAGTGAACAATGAGCAGTTCTTC | CAWSLRPLAGVNNEQFF
TRBD2 | once | TRBJ2-1 | TRBV3-1/TRBV3-2 | TGTGCCAGCGCCCACGGCAGGACTAGTTACAATGAGCAGTTCTTC | CASAHGRTSYNEQFF
. | . | TRBJ1-3 | TRBV7-2 | TGTGCCAGCAGCTTATCGTACGGGGGAGGAAACACCATATATTTT | CASSLSYGGGNTIYF